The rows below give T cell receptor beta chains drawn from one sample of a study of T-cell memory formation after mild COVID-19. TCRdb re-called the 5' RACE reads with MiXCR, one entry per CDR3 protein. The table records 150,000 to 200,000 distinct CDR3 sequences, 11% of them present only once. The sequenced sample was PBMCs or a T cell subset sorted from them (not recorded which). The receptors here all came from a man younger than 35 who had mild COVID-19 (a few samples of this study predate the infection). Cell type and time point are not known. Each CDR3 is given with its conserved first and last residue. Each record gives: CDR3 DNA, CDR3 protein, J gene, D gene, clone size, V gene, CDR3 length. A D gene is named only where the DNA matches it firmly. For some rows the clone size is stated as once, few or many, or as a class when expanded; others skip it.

CDR3nt: TGCAGTGCGCTGAGGGGTGAGACCCAGTACTTC; CDR3aa: CSALRGETQYF; j_gene: TRBJ2-5; d_gene: .; abundance: .; v_gene: TRBV20-1; len: 11
CDR3nt: TGTGCCAGCAGTGATCAAGGACAGGGTGGGGGCTACACCTTC; CDR3aa: CASSDQGQGGGYTF; j_gene: TRBJ1-2; d_gene: TRBD1; abundance: .; v_gene: TRBV6-4; len: 14
CDR3nt: TGCAGTGCTAGAGAAGCTTCCGGGTACTATGGCTACACCTTC; CDR3aa: CSAREASGYYGYTF; j_gene: TRBJ1-2; d_gene: .; abundance: .; v_gene: TRBV20-1; len: 14
CDR3nt: TGCGCCAGCAGCCTTGAAAACTGGGGTGAAGCTTTCTTT; CDR3aa: CASSLENWGEAFF; j_gene: TRBJ1-1; d_gene: .; abundance: .; v_gene: TRBV4-1; len: 13
CDR3nt: TGCGCCAGCAGCTTGTCAGGGACTAATGAAAAACTGTTTTTT; CDR3aa: CASSLSGTNEKLFF; j_gene: TRBJ1-4; d_gene: .; abundance: .; v_gene: TRBV5-1; len: 14
CDR3nt: TGTGCCAGCAGCTTCAACGGGGCGAACCAAGAGACCCAGTACTTC; CDR3aa: CASSFNGANQETQYF; j_gene: TRBJ2-5; d_gene: .; abundance: .; v_gene: TRBV7-6; len: 15
CDR3nt: TGTGCCAGCAGTTATATTTCCGGCAGGGGGCTTGGCGAGCAGTACTTC; CDR3aa: CASSYISGRGLGEQYF; j_gene: TRBJ2-7; d_gene: TRBD1; abundance: .; v_gene: TRBV6-5; len: 16
CDR3nt: TGTGCCAGCAGTGAAGTTACCGGGACGGTCGGCTACACCTTC; CDR3aa: CASSEVTGTVGYTF; j_gene: TRBJ1-2; d_gene: .; abundance: few; v_gene: TRBV6-1; len: 14
CDR3nt: TGTGCCAGCAGCTTAGGCGTGGGTTCCACAGATACGCAGTATTTT; CDR3aa: CASSLGVGSTDTQYF; j_gene: TRBJ2-3; d_gene: .; abundance: many; v_gene: TRBV7-8; len: 15
CDR3nt: TGCAGTGCCGACACACCCCTTTACAATGAGCAGTTCTTC; CDR3aa: CSADTPLYNEQFF; j_gene: TRBJ2-1; d_gene: .; abundance: many; v_gene: TRBV20-1; len: 13
CDR3nt: TGTGCCAGCAGCGTAGAGGGACAGGGCTATTCACCCCTCCACTTT; CDR3aa: CASSVEGQGYSPLHF; j_gene: TRBJ1-6; d_gene: TRBD1; abundance: few; v_gene: TRBV9; len: 15
CDR3nt: TGTGCCAGCAGCTCGGGCCGGTCTGGAAACACCATATATTTT; CDR3aa: CASSSGRSGNTIYF; j_gene: TRBJ1-3; d_gene: .; abundance: few; v_gene: TRBV7-2; len: 14
CDR3nt: TGTGCCAGCAGTTTTTTCGACGGGAATGAAAAACTGTTTTTT; CDR3aa: CASSFFDGNEKLFF; j_gene: TRBJ1-4; d_gene: .; abundance: few; v_gene: TRBV12-3/TRBV12-4; len: 14
CDR3nt: TGTGCCAGCACCACCGGACCCCGGGCCGACAATGAGCAGTTCTTC; CDR3aa: CASTTGPRADNEQFF; j_gene: TRBJ2-1; d_gene: .; abundance: few; v_gene: TRBV6-1; len: 15
CDR3nt: TGTGCCAGCAGTCTCCGAGACGTAGGATGGGGCAATCAGCCCCAGCATTTT; CDR3aa: CASSLRDVGWGNQPQHF; j_gene: TRBJ1-5; d_gene: .; abundance: few; v_gene: TRBV6-2/TRBV6-3; len: 17
CDR3nt: TGTGCCAGCAGCTTATTTCTAGCGGGGGGAGATGAGCAGTTCTTC; CDR3aa: CASSLFLAGGDEQFF; j_gene: TRBJ2-1; d_gene: TRBD2; abundance: .; v_gene: TRBV7-2; len: 15
CDR3nt: TGTGCCAGCAGTGAAGCGGCCTTAAGAGGTGATACGCAGTATTTT; CDR3aa: CASSEAALRGDTQYF; j_gene: TRBJ2-3; d_gene: .; abundance: few; v_gene: TRBV2; len: 15
CDR3nt: TGTGCCACCAGTGATTCCGCGGGCGGGGGGGAGACCCAGTACTTC; CDR3aa: CATSDSAGGGETQYF; j_gene: TRBJ2-5; d_gene: TRBD2; abundance: .; v_gene: TRBV24-1; len: 15
CDR3nt: TGTGCCAGCAGGACCGGGACATCGCAAGAGACCCAGTACTTC; CDR3aa: CASRTGTSQETQYF; j_gene: TRBJ2-5; d_gene: .; abundance: .; v_gene: TRBV12-3/TRBV12-4; len: 14
CDR3nt: TGTGCCAGCAGTACTTTGGACAGGGAAGAGACCCAGTACTTC; CDR3aa: CASSTLDREETQYF; j_gene: TRBJ2-5; d_gene: TRBD1; abundance: few; v_gene: TRBV12-3/TRBV12-4; len: 14
CDR3nt: TGTGCCAGCAATAAGCGGACAGGGGGTAGGCTGTTTTTT; CDR3aa: CASNKRTGGRLFF; j_gene: TRBJ2-2; d_gene: TRBD1; abundance: few; v_gene: TRBV6-5; len: 13
CDR3nt: TGTGCCAGCAGTTCGGGGGCACATCAGCCCCAGCATTTT; CDR3aa: CASSSGAHQPQHF; j_gene: TRBJ1-5; d_gene: .; abundance: few; v_gene: TRBV28; len: 13
CDR3nt: TGTGCCAGCAGGGGAAGGGGGAGATGGGAGACCCAGTACTTC; CDR3aa: CASRGRGRWETQYF; j_gene: TRBJ2-5; d_gene: .; abundance: few; v_gene: TRBV28; len: 14
CDR3nt: TGTGCCAGCAGTTACGTGTGGGGAGAGACCCAGTACTTC; CDR3aa: CASSYVWGETQYF; j_gene: TRBJ2-5; d_gene: .; abundance: few; v_gene: TRBV6-6; len: 13
CDR3nt: TGCGCCAGCAGCCAAGTCGAAGGGGGGAACTATGGCTACACCTTC; CDR3aa: CASSQVEGGNYGYTF; j_gene: TRBJ1-2; d_gene: .; abundance: .; v_gene: TRBV4-3; len: 15
CDR3nt: TGTGCCAGCAGCTTGGGACAGGGGGAAAAACTGTTTTTT; CDR3aa: CASSLGQGEKLFF; j_gene: TRBJ1-4; d_gene: TRBD1; abundance: few; v_gene: TRBV7-9; len: 13
CDR3nt: TGTGCCAGCAGTGCAGAAGGTTGGGATGGCTACACCTTC; CDR3aa: CASSAEGWDGYTF; j_gene: TRBJ1-2; d_gene: .; abundance: few; v_gene: TRBV2; len: 13
CDR3nt: TGCGCCAGCAGCTTGGGATCGTATGAGCAGTTCTTC; CDR3aa: CASSLGSYEQFF; j_gene: TRBJ2-1; d_gene: .; abundance: .; v_gene: TRBV5-1; len: 12
CDR3nt: TGTGCCAGCAGCCCCCGCCCTACTAGCCAGAGCTCCTACGAGCAGTACTTC; CDR3aa: CASSPRPTSQSSYEQYF; j_gene: TRBJ2-7; d_gene: .; abundance: few; v_gene: TRBV12-3/TRBV12-4; len: 17